A selection of T cell receptor beta chains follows, all from one sample in a study of blood T cell repertoires in COVID-19. Repertoires were generated with immunoSEQ multiplex PCR, while TCRdb's copy carries only in-frame clones and drops some. The table includes fewer than 500,000 clones, roughly 87% detected once. The sequencing sample was made of PBMCs or T cells enriched from blood (not recorded which). These receptors originate from a young woman with acute COVID-19. Both conserved end residues are part of each CDR3. D genes are given only for firm matches. Size is omitted from some rows. Given values are once, few, many or a class for expanded clones.

d_call	j_call	clone_size	v_call	cdr3_nt	cdr3_aa
TRBD1	TRBJ1-5	-	TRBV15	TGTGCCACCAGCCCACAGGGGAGCCAGCCCCAGCATTTT	CATSPQGSQPQHF
TRBD1	TRBJ1-2	-	TRBV5-1	TGCGCCAGCAGCTTGGCACAGGGGGACGGCTACACCTTC	CASSLAQGDGYTF
TRBD2	TRBJ2-1	-	TRBV4-1	TGCGCCAGCAGTTTCGGACTAGCGGGCTACAATGAGCAGTTCTTC	CASSFGLAGYNEQFF
-	TRBJ1-1	-	TRBV12-3/TRBV12-4	TGTGCCAGCAGTTTGGGCGTTACTGAAGCTTTCTTT	CASSLGVTEAFF
TRBD1	TRBJ1-5	few	TRBV11-2	TGTGCCAGCAGCGTGGACAGGGATCAGCCCCAGCATTTT	CASSVDRDQPQHF
-	TRBJ1-2	-	TRBV5-1	TGCGCCAGCAGCTTGTCACAGCCAGGCTTTAACTATGGCTACACCTTC	CASSLSQPGFNYGYTF
-	TRBJ1-1	-	TRBV4-1	TGCGCCAGCAGCCAAGCTAAGCTAGCGGGAGTAGCTTTCTTT	CASSQAKLAGVAFF
TRBD2	TRBJ2-7	-	TRBV18	TGTGCCAGCTCACCACCTTTGAATAGCGGGAGGGCCGGATACTTGAACGAGCAGTACTTC	CASSPPLNSGRAGYLNEQYF
-	TRBJ1-1	once	TRBV19	TGTGCCAGTAGTTCATGGGGGGTACGAAGCACTGAAGCTTTCTTT	CASSSWGVRSTEAFF
-	TRBJ1-1	few	TRBV9	TGTGCCAGCAGCTCTAAAACCGAGAACAGGGTCACTGAAGCTTTCTTT	CASSSKTENRVTEAFF
TRBD1	TRBJ2-7	-	TRBV28	TGTGCCAGCAGTTCCGGGACAGGTGGATACGAGCAGTACTTC	CASSSGTGGYEQYF
-	TRBJ2-5	once	TRBV19	TGTGCCAGTAGCCAACAAGAGACCCAGTACTTC	CASSQQETQYF
-	TRBJ2-1	-	TRBV5-4	TGTGCCAGCAGCTTGGGTGGGGGGTCGGCTTACAATGAGCAGTTCTTC	CASSLGGGSAYNEQFF
-	TRBJ2-6	-	TRBV30	TGTGCCTGGAGTGTATATAGCGCTGGGGCCAACGTCCTGACTTTC	CAWSVYSAGANVLTF
-	TRBJ2-1	-	TRBV7-3	TGTGCCAGCAGCTTGACACCAAACAATGAGCAGTTCTTC	CASSLTPNNEQFF
-	TRBJ2-7	-	TRBV12-3/TRBV12-4	TGTGCCAGCAGCCGACAGATTTACGAGCAGTACTTC	CASSRQIYEQYF
TRBD1	TRBJ1-2	-	TRBV29-1	TGCAGCGTTGAAGTTGTACAGGGGGCTCGAGGCTACACCTTC	CSVEVVQGARGYTF
-	TRBJ1-6	-	TRBV11-3	TGTGCCAGCAGCTTAGATGGTGGCCACCAGCGACCCCTCCACTTT	CASSLDGGHQRPLHF
TRBD2	TRBJ2-3	-	TRBV6-5	TGTGCCAGCAGCCTAGCGGGGGCGCAGTATTTT	CASSLAGAQYF
-	TRBJ1-1	-	TRBV4-3	TGCGCCAGCAGCCAAGACTCCTCAATCAGGGGCACTGAAGCTTTCTTT	CASSQDSSIRGTEAFF
-	TRBJ1-2	-	TRBV5-1	TGCGCCAGCAGCTTGGAGGGCGGGGCAGGCGGCTACACCTTC	CASSLEGGAGGYTF
-	TRBJ1-1	-	TRBV5-1	TGCGCCAGCAGCTTGGAAAGCCGCACTGAAGCTTTCTTT	CASSLESRTEAFF
TRBD1	TRBJ1-4	-	TRBV2	TGTGCCAGCATGCAGGGACAGGGTAGGGAAAAACTGTTTTTT	CASMQGQGREKLFF
-	TRBJ1-2	-	TRBV6-2/TRBV6-3	TGTGCCAGCAGTTATAGATATAACTATGGCTACACCTTC	CASSYRYNYGYTF
TRBD2	TRBJ2-7	-	TRBV18	TGTGCCAGCTCACCGCAGAGCGGGAGGGCCGCCGAGCAGTACTTC	CASSPQSGRAAEQYF
-	TRBJ2-5	-	TRBV13	TGTGCCAGCACCCTCGGCAGGGCGGAGACCCAGTACTTC	CASTLGRAETQYF
TRBD1	TRBJ1-2	-	TRBV6-5	TGTGCCACCGGACAGGGTTTTAGGGAGTATGGCTACACCTTC	CATGQGFREYGYTF
-	TRBJ1-3	-	TRBV18	TGTGCCAGCTCACCGGACAGTGTTTCCGGAAACACCATATATTTT	CASSPDSVSGNTIYF
-	TRBJ2-7	-	TRBV11-2	TGTGCCAGCAGCTTAGGGCTCCCCTACGAGCAGTACTTC	CASSLGLPYEQYF
-	TRBJ2-2	few	TRBV12-3/TRBV12-4	TGTGCCAGCAGTGTAGGGCCCACCGGGGAGCTGTTTTTT	CASSVGPTGELFF
-	TRBJ2-3	-	TRBV10-1	TGCGCCAGCAGTGACCGGCAGGGAACAGATACGCAGTATTTT	CASSDRQGTDTQYF
TRBD1	TRBJ1-4	few	TRBV5-5	TGTGCCAGCAGCTTTCATGACAGGGAGTTGTTTTTT	CASSFHDRELFF
TRBD1	TRBJ2-1	-	TRBV19	TGTGCCAGTAGTATCCGGGGACAGAGGAGCTACAATGAGCAGTTCTTC	CASSIRGQRSYNEQFF
TRBD1	TRBJ2-3	-	TRBV19	TGTGCCAGTAGTACTTGGAGTCGAGGACAGGGTTATAAAGATACGCAGTATTTT	CASSTWSRGQGYKDTQYF
TRBD2	TRBJ2-3	-	TRBV6-5	TGTGCCAGCAGATCTAGCGGTGTTAGCACAGATACGCAGTATTTT	CASRSSGVSTDTQYF
-	TRBJ1-6	-	TRBV3-1/TRBV3-2	TGTGCCAGCAGCCAAACCCCTGAAAGGAGGTACTCACCCCTCCACTTT	CASSQTPERRYSPLHF
TRBD1	TRBJ2-4	once	TRBV11-2	TGTGCCAGCAGCTTAGAGACCCGGACAGGGGGAAACATTCAGTACTTC	CASSLETRTGGNIQYF
-	TRBJ1-3	-	TRBV5-1	TGCGCCAGCAGTCTGACAGGAGTCTCTGGAAACACCATATATTTT	CASSLTGVSGNTIYF
-	TRBJ2-2	-	TRBV27	TGTGCCAGCAGTTTCTCTCCCTTTGGAGGCCGACCCGGGGAGCTGTTTTTT	CASSFSPFGGRPGELFF
-	TRBJ1-2	-	TRBV10-3	TGTGCCATCAAACCCCAACGAGGACAGAGCTATGGCTACACCTTC	CAIKPQRGQSYGYTF
TRBD1	TRBJ1-2	-	TRBV3-1/TRBV3-2	TGTGCCAGCAGCCGAGGGACAGGGTGGTATGGCTACACCTTC	CASSRGTGWYGYTF
TRBD2	TRBJ2-3	-	TRBV4-3	TGCGCCAGCAGCCAAGGAGGCGGGAGTGGGACAGATACGCAGTATTTT	CASSQGGGSGTDTQYF
-	TRBJ1-1	-	TRBV27	TGTGCCAGCAGTTTTGAGGCCCGGAGCACTGAAGCTTTCTTT	CASSFEARSTEAFF
TRBD1	TRBJ2-7	-	TRBV11-2	TGTGCCAGCAGCCACGGCCAGGGGGCTGACGAGCAGTACTTC	CASSHGQGADEQYF
TRBD2	TRBJ2-1	-	TRBV5-4	TGTGCCAGCAGCCCCGATGGACTAGCGGGACTCAATGAGCAGTTCTTC	CASSPDGLAGLNEQFF
-	TRBJ1-6	-	TRBV5-4	TGTGCCAGCAGCTTGGTGACAGATAATTCACCCCTCCACTTT	CASSLVTDNSPLHF
TRBD1	TRBJ1-1	-	TRBV2	TGTGCCAGCGGAAGATACGACAGGGCTGGGGCTGAAGCTTTCTTT	CASGRYDRAGAEAFF
TRBD1	TRBJ1-5	-	TRBV7-9	TGTGCCAGCAGCGAACAGGGGCCCAGCAATCAGCCCCAGCATTTT	CASSEQGPSNQPQHF
TRBD1	TRBJ2-7	-	TRBV2	TGTGCCACCGGACAGGGCCCCTGGGAAGAGCAGTACTTC	CATGQGPWEEQYF
-	TRBJ2-2	-	TRBV7-2	TGTGCCAGCAGCTTAGCAGAGATGTTCACCGGGGAGCTGTTTTTT	CASSLAEMFTGELFF
TRBD1	TRBJ1-1	-	TRBV27	TGTGCCAGCAGATCATTGGACAGGGGCACTGAAGCTTTCTTT	CASRSLDRGTEAFF
-	TRBJ2-5	-	TRBV5-6	TGTGCCAGCAGCTTACTTGAAAAAGAGACCCAGTACTTC	CASSLLEKETQYF
-	TRBJ2-7	-	TRBV6-5	TGTGCCAGCAGTTACGACAGATACGAGCAGTACTTC	CASSYDRYEQYF
-	TRBJ2-7	-	TRBV11-2	TGTGCCAGCAGCTGGCAGGGATCCGAGCAGTACTTC	CASSWQGSEQYF
-	TRBJ1-5	-	TRBV27	TGTGCCAGCAGTTTATCGATTGATGGGGGGGCCCAGCATTTT	CASSLSIDGGAQHF
TRBD1	TRBJ1-2	-	TRBV25-1	TGTGCCAGCAGTAGAGCAGGGGGGTACTATGGCTACACCTTC	CASSRAGGYYGYTF
-	TRBJ1-1	-	TRBV30	TGTGCCTGGAGTCGAAGGGGGACTGAAGCTTTCTTT	CAWSRRGTEAFF
-	TRBJ2-2	-	TRBV5-4	TGTGCCACTCCGGGGTACACCGGGGAGCTGTTTTTT	CATPGYTGELFF
TRBD2	TRBJ2-1	-	TRBV18	TGTGCCAGCTCACTCGGACTAGGTGGGAATGAGCAGTTCTTC	CASSLGLGGNEQFF